This T cell receptor beta chain appears in the sequencing data of a study of T cell responses to AZD1222 COVID-19 vaccine (dated by TCRdb to about 2021). Regarding the study in general: TCR sequencing was performed for over 230 trial participants, of whom about 200 were given two doses of AZD1222 and approximately 25 were given two doses of MenACWY control vaccine. Trial participants were enrolled by age into subgroups of 18-55, 56-69 and 70-plus years, and 148, 28 and 57 TCR-sequenced participants, respectively, were included in these subgroups. The investigation overall reported the following: After two AZD1222 doses, spike-specific TCR breadth and depth were significantly higher than at day 0 and than in MenACWY recipients. Nearly half of unique spike-specific TCRs reportedly recognized epitopes outside regions mutated in the B.1.351 and B.1.1.7 variants. Participants were mostly white British, with more females than males. The authors suggested clonal diversity may have been underestimated. The 56-69-year group was small, and its depth increase did not reach significance, likely because of low power. Because no samples from the day 14 peak response were available, repertoires could be characterized only after the peak T cell response. Conclusions about previously exposed vaccinees are limited, since just six AZD1222 recipients were seropositive for SARS-CoV-2 at baseline. The vaccine-associated CD4 TCRs covered the entire spike protein, and the dominant responses fell in regions 160-218 and 743-854.

The sample's time point label, decoded: about 28 days (+/-7) after the second vaccine dose. Because spike-specific TCR depth and breadth did not differ between the two schedules, AZD1222 recipients who got a second dose at roughly 4 weeks were pooled with those who got a second dose at roughly 12 weeks. Vaccinee samples were obtained from the UK trials COV001 and COV002, which included a single-blind randomized controlled phase 2/3 trial of AZD1222 (ChAdOx1 nCoV-19) in healthy adults. Trial participant PBMC samples were collected at day 0 and day 28 after the second dose for TCRbeta chain sequencing. The CDR3 regions of human TCRbeta chains were subjected to immunosequencing. The authors' analysis ran thus. Repertoire TCRs were checked for matches against a reference library of SARS-CoV-2-specific TCRs that had been generated using the MIRA antigen-specificity platform. Breadth meant the fraction of unique TCRs that were SARS-CoV-2-associated, whereas depth meant the fraction of total T cells that were SARS-CoV-2-associated. Each spike-specific TCR was assigned to its reactive spike region and to a CD4 or CD8 class using the MIRA data. Log10-transformed breadth and depth values were compared by one-way ANOVA with Sidak's multiple comparisons tests. As stored in TCRdb, this immuneACCESS dataset retains in-frame rearrangements with V and J assigned. A fraction of the clones does not appear; measured against another copy, unresolved V genes explain less than half of the discrepancy, and the remainder lacks a known reason. D and trimming come from the DNA, and the V and J calls and clone size come from that table. The sample table lists some 150,000 clones, 86% of them with a count of one. The top ten clones comprise 5.1% of the sample.

CDR1 and CDR2 are read off the germline V gene as SNHLY and FYNNEI. Reading from cysteine to phenylalanine, the CDR3 counts 15 amino acids. Of the read, only the CDR3 DNA is kept; its 45 bases are in frame from base 1. V is cut back by 5 bases and J by 1 base, with 3 bases in the junction unmatched. Concerning this clone: The antigen this receptor binds is unknown. No qualities accompany the bases; no much larger clone lies one base away.

This TCR was sampled from an adult who received the AZD1222 COVID-19 vaccine. The sample was peripheral blood, taken 28 days after the second AZD1222 dose. Rearrangement joined TRBV2 to TRBJ1-5; 9 bases in between match TRBD1. Here is the DNA: TGTGCCAGCAGTCGGGACAGGGCGAGCAATCAGCCCCAGCATTTT. This translates into CASSRDRASNQPQHF.